One and the same sample provided the 5 T cell receptor beta chains below, sequenced in a study of PD-L1 blockade in urothelial cancer. Produced via immunoSEQ multiplex PCR; TCRdb's table is partial and in-frame only. The table shows some 84,000 clones, with roughly 87% occurring only once. Sequencing used PBMCs, obtained around atezolizumab (anti-PD-L1) treatment. The receptor source for this set is a woman aged 70-85 years with urothelial cancer.

The CDR3 nucleotides are TGCAGCGTTGAAGCACAGGGGTCCGGGGGTCGTGGCAATCAGCCCCAGCATTTT. Translating gives CSVEAQGSGGRGNQPQHF. V gene TRBV29-1 combines with J gene TRBJ1-5; 7 bases match TRBD1. Per the germline V gene, CDR1 is SQVTM and CDR2 is ANQGSEA. After removal of 1 base from V and 2 bases from J, the junction contained 14 bases not matched to a gene. The CDR3 is made up of 18 amino acids.

This chain joins TRBV5-1 and TRBJ2-7; maybe TRBD2 (6 bases). CDR3 length equals 14 residues. Trimming cost V 0 bases and J 0 bases, with 7 bases left between them. CDR1 is SGHRS and CDR2 is YFSETQ in the germline V gene. CDR3 sequence (DNA): TGCGCCAGCAGCTTGGGGACTAACTCCTACGAGCAGTACTTC. It is translated as CASSLGTNSYEQYF.

This clone was seen more than once but under ten times. The chain carries TRBV5-4 and TRBJ1-1; a weak D match, TRBD1 (5 bases). Germline loops: CDR1 SGHNT, CDR2 YYREEE (reference sequence). V lost 4 bases and J 1 base, leaving 20 bases between the germline ends. The CDR3 runs 17 residues. The CDR3 coding sequence is TGTGCCAGCAGCCCTTACTTGGTATCAGGGCCGAACACTGAAGCTTTCTTT. Its protein product is CASSPYLVSGPNTEAFF.

The chain is built from TRBV27 and TRBJ1-5, with 8 bases lining up with TRBD1. Germline CDR1 is MNHEY and CDR2 is SMNVEV (reference sequence). V gave up 4 bases and J gave up 5 bases; unmatched junction bases: 4. This CDR3 contains 14 residues. CDR3 sequence: CASSSGGLDQPQHF. Written as DNA, the CDR3 is TGTGCCAGCAGTTCAGGGGGCTTGGATCAGCCCCAGCATTTT.

The gene calls are TRBV6-6 and TRBJ2-2, with TRBD1 matching over 9 bases. V shed 5 bases, J shed 1 base, and the junction held 5 bases outside the gene matches. CDR3 length: 16 residues. The germline gives CDR1 MNHNY, CDR2 SVGAGI (reference sequence). CDR3 in amino acids: CASSPQGALNTGELFF. CDR3 nucleotide sequence: TGTGCCAGCAGTCCACAGGGGGCACTGAACACCGGGGAGCTGTTTTTT.